This is a list of T cell receptor beta chains from one sample in a study of cytomegalovirus exposure and HLA in healthy donors. The table came from immunoSEQ multiplex PCR; TCRdb's copy has only in-frame clones and leaves some out. This sample's table has more than 110,000 clones. The sample consisted of PBMCs. All receptors come from a middle-aged man in good health and CMV-seronegative. Both conserved end residues are part of each CDR3. A D gene is named only where the DNA matches it firmly.

D	J	V	CDR3	DNA
.	TRBJ1-2	TRBV15	CATSVTANYGYTF	TGTGCCACCAGCGTTACAGCTAACTATGGCTACACCTTC
TRBD2	TRBJ2-5	TRBV5-1	CASASGAGETQYF	TGCGCCAGCGCTAGCGGGGCCGGGGAGACCCAGTACTTC
.	TRBJ2-6	TRBV7-6	CASSPRSGRSYSGANVLTF	TGTGCCAGCAGCCCAAGGTCAGGCCGGTCTTACTCTGGGGCCAACGTCCTGACTTTC
.	TRBJ2-7	TRBV11-2	CASSLGQTAYEQYF	TGTGCCAGCAGCTTAGGACAGACGGCCTACGAGCAGTACTTC
TRBD1	TRBJ2-7	TRBV7-2	CASSLIGVRGQGAYEQYF	TGTGCCAGCAGCTTAATAGGGGTCCGCGGACAGGGGGCTTACGAGCAGTACTTC
.	TRBJ1-5	TRBV28	CASSSRNQPQHF	TGTGCCAGCAGTTCTCGGAATCAGCCCCAGCATTTT
TRBD1	TRBJ1-4	TRBV7-9	CASSSGQGLGEKLFF	TGTGCCAGCAGCTCCGGACAGGGATTGGGTGAAAAACTGTTTTTT
TRBD1	TRBJ1-1	TRBV10-3	CAISEPDRGTEAFF	TGTGCCATCAGTGAGCCGGACAGGGGCACTGAAGCTTTCTTT
.	TRBJ1-3	TRBV10-3	CAISEGQTSLSGNTIYF	TGTGCCATCAGTGAGGGGCAAACGTCGCTCTCTGGAAACACCATATATTTT
.	TRBJ1-4	TRBV4-1	CASSQEGGRYGEKLFF	TGCGCCAGCAGCCAAGAAGGTGGCAGGTACGGTGAAAAACTGTTTTTT
TRBD2	TRBJ2-7	TRBV2	CASSDKRGPLYEQYF	TGTGCCAGCAGTGATAAGCGGGGGCCGCTCTACGAGCAGTACTTC
TRBD1	TRBJ1-5	TRBV7-2	CASSPDRGFRQPQHF	TGTGCCAGCAGCCCCGACAGGGGCTTTCGACAGCCCCAGCATTTT
.	TRBJ2-7	TRBV11-2	CASSLGTPYEQYF	TGTGCCAGCAGTTTAGGGACTCCCTACGAGCAGTACTTC
.	TRBJ1-1	TRBV5-6	CASSPEPSHAEAFF	TGTGCCAGCAGCCCCGAGCCATCTCACGCTGAAGCTTTCTTT
TRBD1	TRBJ1-4	TRBV4-1	CASSQPGQGMGEKLFF	TGCGCCAGCAGCCAACCGGGACAGGGGATGGGTGAAAAACTGTTTTTT
.	TRBJ2-7	TRBV5-1	CASGLGAYEQYF	TGCGCCAGCGGGCTAGGGGCCTACGAGCAGTACTTC
TRBD1	TRBJ2-2	TRBV12-5	CASGKTGLAGELFF	TGTGCTAGTGGGAAGACAGGGCTGGCCGGGGAGCTGTTTTTT
TRBD1	TRBJ2-7	TRBV15	CATSRAWTGSDEQYF	TGTGCCACCAGCAGAGCATGGACAGGGAGCGACGAGCAGTACTTC
.	TRBJ1-2	TRBV2	CASSVTSGGYTF	TGTGCCAGCAGTGTGACATCTGGGGGCTACACCTTC
TRBD1	TRBJ1-2	TRBV19	CASKGTGPPNYGYTF	TGTGCCAGTAAAGGGACAGGTCCTCCTAACTATGGCTACACCTTC
TRBD1	TRBJ2-1	TRBV7-9	CASSLAQGFNEQFF	TGTGCCAGCAGCTTAGCACAGGGGTTCAATGAGCAGTTCTTC
TRBD2	TRBJ2-3	TRBV12-5	CASGPRPGLVSSDTQYF	TGTGCTAGTGGACCAAGGCCGGGACTAGTATCCTCAGATACGCAGTATTTT
TRBD1	TRBJ1-3	TRBV6-6	CASSGTGLSGNTIYF	TGTGCCAGCAGTGGGACAGGGCTCTCTGGAAACACCATATATTTT
TRBD1	TRBJ1-6	TRBV7-6	CASSKEPGGQRTPLHF	TGTGCCAGCAGCAAGGAACCAGGGGGACAGAGGACACCCCTCCACTTT
TRBD1	TRBJ1-2	TRBV6-5	CASSYGTGVGGYTF	TGTGCCAGCAGTTACGGGACAGGGGTGGGTGGCTACACCTTC
TRBD1	TRBJ1-4	TRBV7-9	CASSATGQGALEKLFF	TGTGCCAGCAGCGCAACCGGACAGGGGGCGCTTGAAAAACTGTTTTTT
TRBD1	TRBJ1-2	TRBV7-3	CASSLQGAAGYTF	TGTGCCAGCAGCCTACAGGGGGCAGCTGGCTACACCTTC
.	TRBJ2-7	TRBV27	CASSYGAGYEQYF	TGTGCCAGCAGTTATGGGGCAGGGTACGAGCAGTACTTC
TRBD2	TRBJ2-2	TRBV7-2	CASSSAGGPGTGELFF	TGTGCCAGCAGCTCAGCGGGGGGGCCGGGAACCGGGGAGCTGTTTTTT
.	TRBJ2-4	TRBV10-3	CAISLGDPAKNIQYF	TGTGCCATTAGCCTTGGTGATCCAGCCAAAAACATTCAGTACTTC
.	TRBJ2-3	TRBV25-1	CASSEFAAQGTQYF	TGTGCCAGCAGTGAATTTGCCGCCCAGGGGACGCAGTATTTT
.	TRBJ1-2	TRBV4-1	CASSQETYYGYTF	TGCGCCAGCAGCCAAGAGACATACTATGGCTACACCTTC
TRBD2	TRBJ2-2	TRBV9	CASSVHVRGANTGELFF	TGTGCCAGCAGCGTTCATGTGCGGGGGGCGAACACCGGGGAGCTGTTTTTT
.	TRBJ1-1	TRBV5-4	CASSFYGQHTEAFF	TGTGCCAGCAGCTTCTATGGGCAGCACACTGAAGCTTTCTTT
TRBD2	TRBJ2-7	TRBV10-2	CASSEIPDLAGPYEQYF	TGCGCCAGCAGTGAGATCCCGGACCTAGCGGGCCCCTACGAGCAGTACTTC
TRBD2	TRBJ2-7	TRBV11-2	CASSQEGRGLSYEQYF	TGTGCCAGCAGCCAAGAAGGGAGGGGATTATCCTACGAGCAGTACTTC
.	TRBJ2-3	TRBV2	CASILADTQYF	TGTGCCAGCATTCTAGCGGATACGCAGTATTTT
.	TRBJ1-2	TRBV5-6	CASSLAMANYGYTF	TGTGCCAGCAGCTTGGCTATGGCTAACTATGGCTACACCTTC
TRBD1	TRBJ1-5	TRBV27	CASSRTGASNQPQHF	TGTGCCAGCAGCCGCACAGGGGCCAGCAATCAGCCCCAGCATTTT
.	TRBJ2-1	TRBV7-9	CASSPGVWGGQENEQFF	TGTGCCAGCAGCCCAGGTGTATGGGGGGGCCAGGAAAATGAGCAGTTCTTC
.	TRBJ2-3	TRBV6-5	CASRRGTPHTDTQYF	TGTGCCAGCAGACGAGGGACACCCCACACAGATACGCAGTATTTT
.	TRBJ1-2	TRBV7-9	CASSPPGQRGYTF	TGTGCCAGCAGCCCTCCCGGACAGCGTGGCTACACCTTC
TRBD1	TRBJ2-7	TRBV19	CASRGQGDIYEQYF	TGTGCCAGTAGAGGACAGGGGGACATCTACGAGCAGTACTTC
.	TRBJ2-1	TRBV7-9	CASSSARLNSYNEQFF	TGTGCCAGCAGCTCCGCGAGATTAAACTCCTACAATGAGCAGTTCTTC
TRBD2	TRBJ2-1	TRBV7-3	CASSLSGGSTYNEQFF	TGTGCCAGCAGCTTAAGCGGGGGGAGCACCTACAATGAGCAGTTCTTC
TRBD1	TRBJ1-5	TRBV2	CASRETTGLIQPQHF	TGTGCCAGCAGAGAAACGACAGGGCTGATCCAGCCCCAGCATTTT
TRBD2	TRBJ2-1	TRBV5-1	CASSFMTSDYNEQFF	TGCGCCAGCAGCTTTATGACTAGCGACTACAATGAGCAGTTCTTC
TRBD1	TRBJ2-2	TRBV9	CASSAQDRGIAGELFF	TGTGCCAGCAGCGCCCAGGACAGGGGAATCGCCGGGGAGCTGTTTTTT
.	TRBJ1-3	TRBV4-1	CASSQTPGSGNTIYF	TGCGCCAGCAGCCAAACTCCGGGGTCTGGAAACACCATATATTTT
.	TRBJ1-6	TRBV2	CASSLTGNRSPLHF	TGTGCCAGCAGTCTCACAGGGAATCGTTCACCCCTCCACTTT
TRBD1	TRBJ2-5	TRBV27	CASSSGTAQETQYF	TGTGCCAGCAGCTCGGGGACAGCCCAAGAGACCCAGTACTTC
.	TRBJ2-7	TRBV2	CASSVSRGYEQYF	TGTGCCAGCAGTGTTAGTAGGGGCTACGAGCAGTACTTC
.	TRBJ1-5	TRBV2	CASSGGASFNQPQHF	TGTGCCAGCAGTGGTGGGGCCAGCTTCAATCAGCCCCAGCATTTT
.	TRBJ2-7	TRBV5-4	CASSTSPYEQYF	TGTGCCAGCAGTACTAGTCCCTACGAGCAGTACTTC
TRBD1	TRBJ1-1	TRBV19	CATDRQGRTEAFF	TGTGCCACCGACAGACAGGGGAGAACTGAAGCTTTCTTT
.	TRBJ2-1	TRBV19	CASKRHRDTYNEQFF	TGTGCCAGTAAAAGGCACAGGGACACCTACAATGAGCAGTTCTTC
TRBD1	TRBJ1-1	TRBV7-3	CASSWDRNTEAFF	TGTGCCAGCAGTTGGGACAGGAACACTGAAGCTTTCTTT
TRBD1	TRBJ2-1	TRBV5-6	CASSRDRGSSYNEQFF	TGTGCCAGCAGCCGGGACAGGGGGTCATCCTACAATGAGCAGTTCTTC
TRBD1	TRBJ2-5	TRBV28	CASSLPGQGKETQYF	TGTGCCAGCAGTTTACCGGGACAGGGGAAAGAGACCCAGTACTTC
.	TRBJ2-3	TRBV11-3	CASSLSRDTDTQYF	TGTGCCAGCAGCTTATCTCGGGACACAGATACGCAGTATTTT